These 14 T cell receptor beta chains were all obtained from the same sample, sequenced in a study of chemoradiotherapy in HPV16-positive cancers. TCRdb's table, derived via immunoSEQ multiplex PCR, lists solely in-frame clones and lacks some. The sample holds around 9,800 clones, approximately 69% seen once. Sampling was conducted from a patient who underwent chemoradiotherapy. The receptors were sampled from a human donor with HPV-associated anogenital cancer.

This chain connects TRBV16 to TRBJ2-1; no definite D call. The V gene's germline CDR1 is KGHSY and CDR2 FQNENV. The V gene lost 8 bases and the J gene lost 4 bases, with 15 bases spanning the gap. The CDR3 contains 14 residues. The CDR3 DNA follows: TGTGCCAGCCTCCAACCCCGGAAGTACAATGAGCAGTTCTTC. This sequence encodes CASLQPRKYNEQFF.

The chain employs TRBV20-1 and TRBJ2-1, with D possibly matching TRBD2 (6 bases). The V and J ends lost 7 bases and 7 bases respectively, with 11 bases between them. CDR1 and CDR2 (germline): DFQATT, SNEGSKA (reference sequence). The CDR3 covers 11 residues. CDR3 protein: CSGNSGNEQFF. In nucleotides, the CDR3 is TGCAGTGGTAATAGCGGAAATGAGCAGTTCTTC.

CDR3 nucleotides: TGTGCCAGTAGTATTCAGTCCGCTAGCGGGATGGTTGCTGGCAATGAGCAGTTCTTC. It specifies CASSIQSASGMVAGNEQFF. The chain links TRBV19 to TRBJ2-1; 9 nucleotides agree with TRBD2. CDR3 length: 19 residues. J lost 6 bases, V lost 3 bases, and 18 bases had no gene match. The germline CDR1 and CDR2 sequences are LNHDA and SQIVND (reference sequence).

V gene TRBV9 combines with J gene TRBJ1-1, with a tentative D call TRBD1 (5 bases). V was shortened by 7 bases and J by 1 base, with 11 bases between the two germline ends. Germline-derived CDR1 and CDR2 are SGDLS and YYNGEE. CDR3 length equals 13 residues. This CDR3 is CASGGVSNTEAFF. CDR3 DNA: TGTGCCAGCGGAGGGGTTTCGAACACTGAAGCTTTCTTT.

The V call is TRBV7-2, the J call TRBJ2-4, with TRBD2 matching 9 bases. Germline lookup yields CDR1 SGHTA and CDR2 FQGNSA. V was pared by 5 bases and J by 8 bases, with 10 bases of the junction left unmatched. The CDR3 extends over 15 amino acids. The CDR3 loop is CASSPHSGSGDIQYF. CDR3 nucleotides: TGTGCCAGCAGCCCTCATAGCGGGAGTGGGGACATTCAGTACTTC.

This rearrangement joins TRBV5-4 to TRBJ2-5; unclear D gene. This CDR3 contains 14 residues. Trimming shortened V by 0 bases and J by 5 bases, and 11 bases separated the two germline ends. Germline-derived CDR1 and CDR2 are SGHNT and YYREEE (reference sequence). CDR3 in amino acids: CASSLGSAGETQYF. In DNA, the CDR3 is TGTGCCAGCAGCTTGGGTTCGGCCGGGGAGACCCAGTACTTC.

The chain is built from TRBV5-1 and TRBJ2-2, with D maybe TRBD2 (6 bases). V shed 1 base and J shed 3 bases, with 10 bases lying between them. The germline V gene has CDR1 SGHRS and CDR2 YFSETQ. CDR3 length equals 15 residues. CDR3 DNA: TGCGCCAGCAGCTTGCTAGCGACAGACACCGGGGAGCTGTTTTTT. Protein product: CASSLLATDTGELFF. Combining the CDR3 with reference TRBV5-1 and TRBJ2-2 gives the whole variable domain KAGVTQTPRYLIKTRGQQVTLSCSPISGHRSVSWYQQTPGQGLQFLFEYFSETQRNKGNFPGRFSGRQFSNSRSEMNVSTLELGDSALYLCASSLLATDTGELFFGEGSRLTVL.

In its sample, this clone is medium-sized. The chain is built from TRBV18 and TRBJ1-1; 9 bases are a match to TRBD1. CDR3 length: 13 residues. V lost 3 bases and J lost 4; bases outside the gene matches: 0. The germline CDR1 and CDR2 sequences are KGHSH and LQKENI. CDR3 coding DNA: TGTGCCAGCTCACCGGACAGGGGCACTGAAGCTTTCTTT. This sequence encodes CASSPDRGTEAFF.

In its sample, this clone was seen once. J is TRBJ1-4 and V is TRBV4-1; 7 bases are a match to TRBD1. Germline V lookup: CDR1 MGHRA, CDR2 YSYEKL. This CDR3 is built from 15 residues. Losses at the gene ends were 4 bases for V and 1 base for J; bases not matched to a gene: 3. CDR3 coding DNA: TGCGCCAGCAGCCGAGGGGACAGAACTAATGAAAAACTGTTTTTT. Its protein is CASSRGDRTNEKLFF.

The chain joins TRBV18 to TRBJ1-5, with D uncertain. Per germline, CDR1 KGHSH and CDR2 LQKENI. The CDR3 is 15 amino acids. The V end was cut by 0 bases, the J end by 1 base, with 7 bases between. CDR3 loop: CASSPPGRSNQPQHF. DNA of the CDR3: TGTGCCAGCTCACCACCGGGGAGGAGCAATCAGCCCCAGCATTTT.

J is TRBJ2-2 and V is TRBV7-2; D remains ambiguous. Germline lookup yields CDR1 SGHTA and CDR2 FQGNSA. V lost 2 bases to trimming and J lost 8 bases, with 3 bases between them. This CDR3 has 11 residues. In nucleotides, the CDR3 is TGTGCCAGCAGCTTAAATGGGGAGCTGTTTTTT. It yields the protein CASSLNGELFF.

The genes are TRBV11-2 and TRBJ2-3; 11 nucleotides match TRBD2. Unmatched junction bases numbered 4, after V lost 4 bases and J lost 4 bases. The germline V gene encodes CDR1 SGHAT and CDR2 FQNNGV. This CDR3 is 15 amino acids long. The CDR3 is CASSSASGGPDTQYF. The DNA for the CDR3 is TGTGCCAGCAGCTCAGCTAGCGGGGGGCCAGATACGCAGTATTTT.

The chain has TRBV7-9 and TRBJ2-7; TRBD2 is a possible D gene (6 bases). V was clipped by 3 bases and J by 4 bases, with 13 bases between them. Per the germline V gene, CDR1 is SEHNR and CDR2 is FQNEAQ (reference sequence). CDR3 length equals 14 residues. The CDR3 is CASSFSGGRYEQYV. In DNA, the CDR3 is TGTGCCAGCAGCTTTTCCGGGGGAAGATACGAGCAGTACGTC.

The rearrangement links TRBV6-5 to TRBJ1-2; D may be TRBD1 (5 bases). The CDR3 covers 15 residues. With 4 bases removed from V and 1 base from J, the gap between germline ends came to 13 bases. Germline CDR1 reads MNHEY; CDR2 reads SVGAGI. Written as DNA, the CDR3 is TGTGCCAGCAGTTTCGGGGGGGGAATTAACTATGGCTACACCTTC. Its protein is CASSFGGGINYGYTF.